This T cell receptor (beta chain) was captured in a study of CD8 T cells in ankylosing spondylitis. Comments on this clonotype: The antigen is undetermined.

Study-wide results and caveats: It appeared that ankylosing spondylitis blood was characterized by a TCR beta motif of several highly homologous variants.

V lost 0 bases, J lost 7 bases, and 2 bases stayed unmatched. This CDR3 has 14 amino acids. CDR1 LGHDT and CDR2 YNNKEL come from the germline V gene (reference sequence). Using its own MiXCR run on the 5' RACE reads, TCRdb lists one record per CDR3 protein. Of approximately 550,000 distinct CDR3 sequences listed, 12% are singletons. The chain is built from TRBV3-1 and TRBJ2-2, with 7 bases identical to TRBD1. This sequence was found in a male donor with ankylosing spondylitis. What was sequenced was blood, either unsorted or a sorted T cell fraction (not recorded which). The CDR3, as DNA: TGTGCCAGCAGCCAAGAGACAGGGTTCGGGGAGCTGTTTTTT. Protein: CASSQETGFGELFF. Looking up the rest from reference TRBV3-1 and TRBJ2-2 gives the full variable domain: DTAVSQTPKYLVTQMGNDKSIKCEQNLGHDTMYWYKQDSKKFLKIMFSYNNKELIINETVPNRFSPKSPDKAHLNLHINSLELGDSAVYFCASSQETGFGELFFGEGSRLTVL.